These T cell receptor beta chains were read from a single sample in a study of OX40 agonist ivuxolimab in advanced cancers. Generated by immunoSEQ multiplex PCR, the TCRdb table keeps only in-frame clones and is missing some. The profile covers roughly 92,000 clones, with about 93% appearing a single time and 0.81% taken by the ten largest. The input for sequencing was CD4+ or CD8+ T cells sorted from blood, taken in a trial of the OX40 agonist ivuxolimab. The receptor set was obtained from an adult with an advanced solid tumor such as melanoma, head and neck, liver or kidney cancer. Both conserved end residues are part of each CDR3. The D gene is left open where the match is weak. Where a row states a size, it is once, few, many or the class of an expanded clone; other rows omit it.

clone_size	v_call	d_call	j_call	cdr3_aa	cdr3_nt
-	TRBV11-3	TRBD1	TRBJ2-5	CASSLGQGQEETQYF	TGTGCCAGCAGCTTAGGACAGGGTCAGGAGGAGACCCAGTACTTC
-	TRBV28	TRBD1	TRBJ2-7	CASRGQGVWEQYF	TGTGCCAGCAGGGGACAGGGGGTCTGGGAGCAGTACTTC
once	TRBV19	-	TRBJ2-3	CASSIGEWTDTQYF	TGTGCCAGTAGTATAGGGGAATGGACAGATACGCAGTATTTT
-	TRBV19	TRBD1	TRBJ1-5	CASSMDREGSQPQHF	TGTGCCAGTAGTATGGACAGGGAGGGAAGTCAGCCCCAGCATTTT
-	TRBV28	-	TRBJ2-5	CASSSLAARQETQYF	TGTGCCAGCAGTTCTTTAGCGGCCCGGCAAGAGACCCAGTACTTC
-	TRBV6-4	-	TRBJ1-2	CASSDNGGYGYTF	TGTGCCAGCAGTGACAATGGAGGCTATGGCTACACCTTC
-	TRBV30	-	TRBJ2-4	CAWRTVNIQYF	TGTGCCTGGAGGACAGTAAACATTCAGTACTTC
-	TRBV10-3	TRBD2	TRBJ2-7	CAISVAWDLAGRYEQYF	TGTGCCATCAGTGTAGCCTGGGACCTAGCGGGTCGCTACGAGCAGTACTTC
once	TRBV30	-	TRBJ2-5	CAWSVGLAETQYF	TGTGCCTGGAGTGTTGGTCTAGCGGAGACCCAGTACTTC
few	TRBV7-9	-	TRBJ2-7	CASSLAIREQYF	TGTGCCAGCAGCTTAGCGATCCGTGAGCAGTACTTC
-	TRBV19	-	TRBJ1-4	CASRNLRRGNEKLFF	TGTGCCAGTAGGAACCTCAGGAGGGGGAATGAAAAACTGTTTTTT
-	TRBV7-3	-	TRBJ2-2	CASSLTGSSSNTGELFF	TGTGCCAGCAGCTTGACAGGTTCGTCCTCGAACACCGGGGAGCTGTTTTTT
-	TRBV5-4	-	TRBJ1-4	CASSLWGVNEKLFF	TGTGCCAGCAGCTTGTGGGGGGTTAATGAAAAACTGTTTTTT
-	TRBV27	TRBD1	TRBJ2-7	CASSFTGAHYEQYF	TGTGCCAGCAGTTTTACAGGGGCTCACTACGAGCAGTACTTC
-	TRBV4-3	TRBD2	TRBJ2-2	CASSQELTSGRRDTGELFF	TGCGCCAGCAGCCAAGAATTAACTAGCGGGAGGCGGGACACCGGGGAGCTGTTTTTT
few	TRBV14	-	TRBJ1-2	CASSQGQVRSGYTF	TGTGCCAGCAGCCAAGGACAAGTCCGGAGCGGCTACACCTTC
-	TRBV9	TRBD2	TRBJ2-3	CASSVAAGGPTDTQYF	TGTGCCAGCAGCGTAGCAGCGGGAGGGCCTACGGATACGCAGTATTTT
-	TRBV5-1	-	TRBJ1-2	CASRFRINYGYTF	TGCGCCAGCCGCTTCCGGATTAACTATGGCTACACCTTC
-	TRBV11-2	-	TRBJ1-1	CASSFTGAEAFF	TGTGCCAGCAGCTTCACCGGGGCTGAGGCTTTCTTT
once	TRBV29-1	TRBD1	TRBJ2-1	CSVSGQGNEQFF	TGCAGCGTTTCGGGACAGGGGAATGAGCAGTTCTTC
-	TRBV18	-	TRBJ2-2	CASSPLRDKYTGELFF	TGTGCCAGCTCACCACTCCGGGACAAATACACCGGGGAGCTGTTTTTT
-	TRBV7-9	-	TRBJ1-2	CASSLAEHDFYTF	TGTGCCAGCAGCTTAGCGGAACACGATTTCTACACCTTC
-	TRBV7-8	-	TRBJ2-4	CASSHQANIQYF	TGTGCCAGCAGCCATCAGGCAAACATTCAGTACTTC
-	TRBV5-5	-	TRBJ2-7	CASSLSVRSSYEQYF	TGTGCCAGCAGCTTGAGCGTGAGGAGCTCCTACGAGCAGTACTTC
-	TRBV19	TRBD2	TRBJ2-2	CASSISSGRLYTGELFF	TGTGCCAGTAGTATCTCTAGCGGGAGGCTATACACCGGGGAGCTGTTTTTT
few	TRBV30	-	TRBJ1-1	CAWSLAMNTEAFF	TGTGCCTGGAGTTTGGCCATGAACACTGAAGCTTTCTTT
-	TRBV4-3	-	TRBJ1-1	CASSQDAQEGNTEAFF	TGCGCCAGCAGCCAAGACGCCCAAGAGGGGAACACTGAAGCTTTCTTT
-	TRBV7-9	-	TRBJ2-1	CASSLMGNKNEQFF	TGTGCCAGCAGCTTAATGGGAAACAAAAATGAGCAGTTCTTC
-	TRBV7-9	TRBD2	TRBJ2-4	CASSPSGGAKNIQYF	TGTGCCAGCAGCCCTAGCGGGGGAGCCAAAAACATTCAGTACTTC
-	TRBV6-1	-	TRBJ1-3	CASRSIVVSGNTIYF	TGTGCCAGCAGATCCATCGTGGTCTCTGGAAACACCATATATTTT
-	TRBV18	-	TRBJ2-6	CASSPRDKDLRRANVLTF	TGTGCCAGCTCACCCCGGGACAAGGATCTTCGAAGGGCCAACGTCCTGACTTTC
-	TRBV28	TRBD1	TRBJ2-3	CASSLRGQGPITQYF	TGTGCCAGCAGTTTAAGGGGACAGGGACCCATTACGCAGTATTTT
-	TRBV7-9	-	TRBJ2-5	CASSLDSGAQYF	TGTGCCAGCAGCTTGGACAGCGGGGCCCAGTACTTC
-	TRBV19	-	TRBJ2-2	CASTLGPSGGELFF	TGTGCCAGTACCCTGGGACCCTCAGGCGGGGAGCTGTTTTTT
once	TRBV28	TRBD1	TRBJ1-2	CASSFADRGVYGYTF	TGTGCCAGCAGTTTCGCGGACAGGGGGGTTTATGGCTACACCTTC
-	TRBV10-3	-	TRBJ2-2	CAISFSRTLDTGELFF	TGTGCCATCAGTTTTTCTCGGACTCTCGACACCGGGGAGCTGTTTTTT
-	TRBV4-2	TRBD1	TRBJ2-3	CASSQDARGSDTQYF	TGTGCCAGCAGCCAAGACGCCAGGGGGTCAGATACGCAGTATTTT
-	TRBV5-7	TRBD2	TRBJ2-7	CASSLGRVAGGVHEQYF	TGTGCCAGCAGCTTGGGTCGTGTCGCGGGAGGGGTCCACGAGCAGTACTTC
-	TRBV19	TRBD1	TRBJ2-7	CASSPLQGFYEQYF	TGTGCCAGTAGTCCCTTACAGGGGTTCTACGAGCAGTACTTC
few	TRBV5-5	-	TRBJ1-3	CASSLRTYSGNTIYF	TGTGCCAGCAGCTTAAGGACATACTCTGGAAACACCATATATTTT
-	TRBV6-1	TRBD2	TRBJ2-1	CASSEGGKTYPNEQFF	TGTGCCAGCAGTGAGGGGGGGAAAACATACCCCAATGAGCAGTTCTTC
-	TRBV5-1	-	TRBJ1-6	CASSLTGAVRNSPLHF	TGCGCCAGCAGCTTAACTGGGGCAGTAAGGAATTCACCCCTCCACTTT
-	TRBV5-4	TRBD2	TRBJ2-1	CASSLERGGREQFF	TGTGCCAGCAGCTTGGAGCGGGGGGGCCGGGAGCAGTTCTTC
-	TRBV5-1	TRBD1	TRBJ2-7	CASSGDRAVYEQYF	TGCGCCAGCAGCGGGGACAGGGCGGTCTACGAGCAGTACTTC
-	TRBV19	TRBD1	TRBJ2-7	CASSPPWTGKEQYF	TGTGCCAGTAGCCCCCCTTGGACAGGGAAGGAGCAGTACTTC
-	TRBV7-9	TRBD2	TRBJ2-2	CASSTAGVSGELFF	TGTGCCAGCAGCACAGCGGGAGTGTCTGGGGAGCTGTTTTTT
once	TRBV18	TRBD1	TRBJ2-7	CASSPPRRDRVYEQYF	TGTGCCAGCTCACCACCGCGTAGAGACAGGGTCTACGAGCAGTACTTC
-	TRBV7-2	-	TRBJ1-2	CASSLAGEGSYTF	TGTGCCAGCAGCTTAGCAGGGGAGGGGAGCTACACCTTC
-	TRBV11-2	TRBD2	TRBJ2-1	CASSTGSGNVRSNEQFF	TGTGCCAGCAGTACTGGTAGCGGGAATGTAAGAAGCAATGAGCAGTTCTTC
-	TRBV5-6	-	TRBJ1-2	CASSLNRAGYTF	TGTGCCAGCAGCTTGAACAGGGCTGGCTACACCTTC
-	TRBV7-3	TRBD1	TRBJ2-3	CASSPRDRGTTDTQYF	TGTGCCAGCAGCCCACGGGACAGGGGAACCACAGATACGCAGTATTTT
-	TRBV27	TRBD1	TRBJ1-4	CASSLQGTGSEKLFF	TGTGCCAGCAGTTTACAAGGGACAGGGTCTGAAAAACTGTTTTTT
-	TRBV9	-	TRBJ2-3	CASSVGVGRGSTDTQYF	TGTGCCAGCAGCGTAGGTGTAGGGAGGGGGAGCACAGATACGCAGTATTTT